The rows below give T cell receptor beta chains drawn from one sample of a study of blood T cell repertoires in COVID-19. Measured with immunoSEQ multiplex PCR; TCRdb has only the in-frame clones, and not every one. The data contain about 200,000 clones, roughly nine tenths of them seen just once; the ten biggest clones take up 0.6% to 1%. The sequencing sample was made of peripheral blood. These TCRs come from a woman aged 70-85 years with acute or convalescent COVID-19. The CDR3 runs from the conserved cysteine through the conserved F or W. Fields, in order: clone size, J gene, V gene, D gene, CDR3 DNA, CDR3 protein. A D gene is named only where the DNA matches it firmly. Not all rows give a size; the values are once, few, many and, for expanded clones, a class.

clone size: NA; J gene: TRBJ2-5; V gene: TRBV9; D gene: TRBD1; CDR3 DNA: TGTGCCAGCAGCGTAGGGACAGGGCAAGAGACCCAGTACTTC; CDR3 protein: CASSVGTGQETQYF
clone size: NA; J gene: TRBJ1-1; V gene: TRBV10-3; D gene: TRBD1; CDR3 DNA: TGTGCCATCAGGAGTGGTCAGGGGGACACTGAAGCTTTCTTT; CDR3 protein: CAIRSGQGDTEAFF
clone size: NA; J gene: TRBJ2-7; V gene: TRBV18; D gene: TRBD2; CDR3 DNA: TGTGCCAGCTCACCACCAGGAGCGGGGGACGAGCAGTACTTC; CDR3 protein: CASSPPGAGDEQYF
clone size: NA; J gene: TRBJ1-5; V gene: TRBV4-1; D gene: NA; CDR3 DNA: TGCGCCAGCAGCCAAGATCAGACCGGCGGTCCCAATCAGCCCCAGCATTTT; CDR3 protein: CASSQDQTGGPNQPQHF
clone size: NA; J gene: TRBJ2-1; V gene: TRBV9; D gene: NA; CDR3 DNA: TGTGCCAGCAGCGTTAGGGACTCCCCTAGCAATGAGCAGTTCTTC; CDR3 protein: CASSVRDSPSNEQFF
clone size: once; J gene: TRBJ2-5; V gene: TRBV18; D gene: TRBD1; CDR3 DNA: TGTGCCAGCTCACCAATAGGGGGCAAAGAGACCCAGTACTTC; CDR3 protein: CASSPIGGKETQYF
clone size: NA; J gene: TRBJ2-7; V gene: TRBV11-3; D gene: TRBD2; CDR3 DNA: TGTGCCAGCAGCTTAGTCGGGAGGGACGAGCAGTACTTC; CDR3 protein: CASSLVGRDEQYF
clone size: NA; J gene: TRBJ2-3; V gene: TRBV28; D gene: TRBD2; CDR3 DNA: TGTGCCAGCACCTTTAGCGGGAAGACAGATACGCAGTATTTT; CDR3 protein: CASTFSGKTDTQYF
clone size: few; J gene: TRBJ1-3; V gene: TRBV10-2; D gene: NA; CDR3 DNA: TGCGCCAGCAGTGACTACAGGGTGGGAAACACCATATATTTT; CDR3 protein: CASSDYRVGNTIYF
clone size: NA; J gene: TRBJ2-1; V gene: TRBV10-3; D gene: TRBD2; CDR3 DNA: TGTGCCATCAGTGAGTCTGCGGGAGTATTTGGGAATGAGCAGTTCTTC; CDR3 protein: CAISESAGVFGNEQFF
clone size: NA; J gene: TRBJ2-5; V gene: TRBV7-9; D gene: TRBD2; CDR3 DNA: TGTGCCAGCAGCTTAGTGGGGGCACGGGAGGGAGAGACCCAGTACTTC; CDR3 protein: CASSLVGAREGETQYF
clone size: NA; J gene: TRBJ2-3; V gene: TRBV4-1; D gene: NA; CDR3 DNA: TGCGCCAGCAGCCAAAGCGGCAACACAGATACGCAGTATTTT; CDR3 protein: CASSQSGNTDTQYF
clone size: NA; J gene: TRBJ2-3; V gene: TRBV6-5; D gene: NA; CDR3 DNA: TGTGCCAGCAGGATTCGGAGTGAAGATACGCAGTATTTT; CDR3 protein: CASRIRSEDTQYF
clone size: NA; J gene: TRBJ1-4; V gene: TRBV18; D gene: NA; CDR3 DNA: TGTGCCAGCTCACCACGGGGCGCAACTAATGAAAAACTGTTTTTT; CDR3 protein: CASSPRGATNEKLFF
clone size: NA; J gene: TRBJ2-3; V gene: TRBV7-6; D gene: NA; CDR3 DNA: TGTGCCAGCAGCTTTAACCCAGGGGATACGCAGTATTTT; CDR3 protein: CASSFNPGDTQYF
clone size: NA; J gene: TRBJ1-2; V gene: TRBV27; D gene: TRBD1; CDR3 DNA: TGTGCCAGCAGCCTTAGGACAGGAGGAAACTATGGCTACACCTTC; CDR3 protein: CASSLRTGGNYGYTF
clone size: NA; J gene: TRBJ2-7; V gene: TRBV24-1; D gene: TRBD2; CDR3 DNA: TGTGCCACCAGTGATTTCCGGACTAGCGGGACGCACGAGCAGTACTTC; CDR3 protein: CATSDFRTSGTHEQYF
clone size: NA; J gene: TRBJ2-3; V gene: TRBV29-1; D gene: TRBD1; CDR3 DNA: TGCAGCGGTCAACAGGGGTCCGGTACGCAGTATTTT; CDR3 protein: CSGQQGSGTQYF
clone size: NA; J gene: TRBJ2-2; V gene: TRBV6-5; D gene: TRBD2; CDR3 DNA: TGTGCCAGCACCTTAGCGGGAGGGACCGGGGAGCTGTTTTTT; CDR3 protein: CASTLAGGTGELFF
clone size: NA; J gene: TRBJ1-1; V gene: TRBV7-9; D gene: TRBD1; CDR3 DNA: TGTGCCAGCAGCTATGGGACAGGTGAAGCTTTCTTT; CDR3 protein: CASSYGTGEAFF
clone size: NA; J gene: TRBJ1-1; V gene: TRBV24-1; D gene: TRBD1; CDR3 DNA: TGTGCCACCAGTGAGGATACAGGGGAAACTGAAGCTTTCTTT; CDR3 protein: CATSEDTGETEAFF
clone size: NA; J gene: TRBJ1-5; V gene: TRBV5-1; D gene: TRBD1; CDR3 DNA: TGCGCCAGCAGCTTGACAGGGGGCGCCGGCAATCAGCCCCAGCATTTT; CDR3 protein: CASSLTGGAGNQPQHF
clone size: NA; J gene: TRBJ2-7; V gene: TRBV5-5; D gene: TRBD1; CDR3 DNA: TGTGCCAGCAGCTTGATGGCAGGGGGCTACGAGCAGTACTTC; CDR3 protein: CASSLMAGGYEQYF
clone size: once; J gene: TRBJ1-2; V gene: TRBV12-3/TRBV12-4; D gene: NA; CDR3 DNA: TGTGCCAGCAGTAACAGCAGGTTAGGCTACACCTTC; CDR3 protein: CASSNSRLGYTF
clone size: NA; J gene: TRBJ2-7; V gene: TRBV21-1; D gene: NA; CDR3 DNA: TGTGCCAGCAGCAAGCGGGGGGGCAGGTACGAGCAGTACTTC; CDR3 protein: CASSKRGGRYEQYF
clone size: NA; J gene: TRBJ1-2; V gene: TRBV6-5; D gene: NA; CDR3 DNA: TGTGCGCGGTGGGTTCGTGGCTACACCTTC; CDR3 protein: CARWVRGYTF
clone size: NA; J gene: TRBJ2-4; V gene: TRBV6-2/TRBV6-3; D gene: TRBD1; CDR3 DNA: TGTGCCAGCAGTTACTCCTCTAGGTGGGGACAGGGGGCCAAAAACATTCAGTACTTC; CDR3 protein: CASSYSSRWGQGAKNIQYF
clone size: NA; J gene: TRBJ1-1; V gene: TRBV5-6; D gene: NA; CDR3 DNA: TGTGCCAGCAGCCCACAAACGGGTCCGGGCACTGAAGCTTTCTTT; CDR3 protein: CASSPQTGPGTEAFF
clone size: NA; J gene: TRBJ1-1; V gene: TRBV18; D gene: NA; CDR3 DNA: TGTGCCAGCTCGCAGGTTATGAACACTGAAGCTTTCTTT; CDR3 protein: CASSQVMNTEAFF
clone size: NA; J gene: TRBJ1-5; V gene: TRBV18; D gene: NA; CDR3 DNA: TGTGCCAGCTCACCAGGGCAGGGGAATCAGCCCCAGCATTTT; CDR3 protein: CASSPGQGNQPQHF
clone size: NA; J gene: TRBJ2-3; V gene: TRBV5-4; D gene: TRBD1; CDR3 DNA: TGTGCCAGCAGCTCTAATAAGGACAGGCGCACAGATACGCAGTATTTT; CDR3 protein: CASSSNKDRRTDTQYF
clone size: NA; J gene: TRBJ2-3; V gene: TRBV6-2/TRBV6-3; D gene: NA; CDR3 DNA: TGTGCCAGCAGTTACCCAGGGCGGAATACGCAGTATTTT; CDR3 protein: CASSYPGRNTQYF
clone size: once; J gene: TRBJ2-7; V gene: TRBV3-1/TRBV3-2; D gene: TRBD2; CDR3 DNA: TGTGCCAGCAGCCAAGCCAGGGGCCTAGCGGGAGTAGACGAGCAGTACTTC; CDR3 protein: CASSQARGLAGVDEQYF
clone size: NA; J gene: TRBJ2-7; V gene: TRBV7-2; D gene: TRBD2; CDR3 DNA: TGTGCCAGCAGCTTAGCGGGGCTAGCGGGAGGGAGGGAGCAGTACTTC; CDR3 protein: CASSLAGLAGGREQYF
clone size: NA; J gene: TRBJ2-2; V gene: TRBV9; D gene: TRBD2; CDR3 DNA: TGTGCCAGCAGCGTTCATCCAGCGGGGGACCCGAACACCGGGGAGCTGTTTTTT; CDR3 protein: CASSVHPAGDPNTGELFF
clone size: NA; J gene: TRBJ1-2; V gene: TRBV18; D gene: TRBD1; CDR3 DNA: TGTGCCAGCTCACCTGACAGGGAAGGCTACACCTTC; CDR3 protein: CASSPDREGYTF
clone size: NA; J gene: TRBJ2-1; V gene: TRBV11-2; D gene: NA; CDR3 DNA: TGTGCCAGCAGCTTAGATCCAACCGGGGGGTTCTTC; CDR3 protein: CASSLDPTGGFF
clone size: NA; J gene: TRBJ1-5; V gene: TRBV19; D gene: TRBD1; CDR3 DNA: TGTGCCAGTAAGGCAGGGGGAAATCAGCCCCAGCATTTT; CDR3 protein: CASKAGGNQPQHF
clone size: NA; J gene: TRBJ2-1; V gene: TRBV27; D gene: TRBD2; CDR3 DNA: TGTGCCACCGGGACTAGCGACCACAATGAGCAGTTCTTC; CDR3 protein: CATGTSDHNEQFF
clone size: NA; J gene: TRBJ2-7; V gene: TRBV7-9; D gene: NA; CDR3 DNA: TGTGCCAGCAGCTTAGTGGGGCATAACGAGCAGTACTTC; CDR3 protein: CASSLVGHNEQYF
clone size: NA; J gene: TRBJ1-1; V gene: TRBV10-1; D gene: NA; CDR3 DNA: TGCGCCAGCAGTGAGTCGACTTTGAACACTGAAGCTTTCTTT; CDR3 protein: CASSESTLNTEAFF
clone size: NA; J gene: TRBJ2-7; V gene: TRBV23-1; D gene: NA; CDR3 DNA: TGCGCCAGCAGTCAATTTCCACTCGGGCTGCGGGGGCCCTACGAGCAGTACTTC; CDR3 protein: CASSQFPLGLRGPYEQYF
clone size: NA; J gene: TRBJ2-3; V gene: TRBV6-1; D gene: TRBD2; CDR3 DNA: TGTGCCAGCAGTGAAGGGTGGGCGGGAGGCACAGATACGCAGTATTTT; CDR3 protein: CASSEGWAGGTDTQYF
clone size: NA; J gene: TRBJ2-5; V gene: TRBV19; D gene: NA; CDR3 DNA: TGTGCCAGTAGTATCCGAAGGGCGGGAGAGACCCAGTACTTC; CDR3 protein: CASSIRRAGETQYF
clone size: NA; J gene: TRBJ1-5; V gene: TRBV27; D gene: TRBD1; CDR3 DNA: TGTGCCAGTCGTCTAACAGGGGCGTCCGGTCAGCCCCAGCATTTT; CDR3 protein: CASRLTGASGQPQHF
clone size: NA; J gene: TRBJ1-1; V gene: TRBV12-5; D gene: NA; CDR3 DNA: TGTGCTAGTGCCCTCGGGGTGGGTGGGACTGAAGCTTTCTTT; CDR3 protein: CASALGVGGTEAFF
clone size: once; J gene: TRBJ1-1; V gene: TRBV27; D gene: TRBD1; CDR3 DNA: TGTGCCAGCAGATCACAGGGGGCTGGGATGAACACTGAAGCTTTCTTT; CDR3 protein: CASRSQGAGMNTEAFF
clone size: NA; J gene: TRBJ1-2; V gene: TRBV19; D gene: TRBD1; CDR3 DNA: TGTGCCAGTAGATCTCCCCAGGGACAGGGGACCTATGGCTACACCTTC; CDR3 protein: CASRSPQGQGTYGYTF
clone size: once; J gene: TRBJ1-5; V gene: TRBV6-5; D gene: NA; CDR3 DNA: TGTGCCAGCAGACAGGGCGACCAGCCCCAGCATTTT; CDR3 protein: CASRQGDQPQHF
clone size: NA; J gene: TRBJ2-1; V gene: TRBV20-1; D gene: NA; CDR3 DNA: TGCAGTGCTAGAGAAAGGAGAGACGAGTTCTTC; CDR3 protein: CSARERRDEFF
clone size: NA; J gene: TRBJ2-5; V gene: TRBV11-2; D gene: NA; CDR3 DNA: TGTGCCAGCAGCCTAAACGCAGGTTCTAGCTTGGAGACCCAGTACTTC; CDR3 protein: CASSLNAGSSLETQYF
clone size: NA; J gene: TRBJ2-3; V gene: TRBV3-1/TRBV3-2; D gene: NA; CDR3 DNA: TGTGCCAGCACCGGTAGAGCTAGAACAGATACGCAGTATTTT; CDR3 protein: CASTGRARTDTQYF
clone size: few; J gene: TRBJ1-1; V gene: TRBV25-1; D gene: NA; CDR3 DNA: TGTGCCAGCAGAGAAACAGGGATGAACACTGAAGCTTTCTTT; CDR3 protein: CASRETGMNTEAFF
clone size: NA; J gene: TRBJ1-5; V gene: TRBV19; D gene: TRBD1; CDR3 DNA: TGTGCCAGTACTCTCAACAGGGGACCCGGGGGCAATCAGCCCCAGCATTTT; CDR3 protein: CASTLNRGPGGNQPQHF
clone size: few; J gene: TRBJ2-2; V gene: TRBV2; D gene: TRBD2; CDR3 DNA: TGTGCCAGCAGGGCTAGCGGGGGACCCGGGGAGCTGTTTTTT; CDR3 protein: CASRASGGPGELFF